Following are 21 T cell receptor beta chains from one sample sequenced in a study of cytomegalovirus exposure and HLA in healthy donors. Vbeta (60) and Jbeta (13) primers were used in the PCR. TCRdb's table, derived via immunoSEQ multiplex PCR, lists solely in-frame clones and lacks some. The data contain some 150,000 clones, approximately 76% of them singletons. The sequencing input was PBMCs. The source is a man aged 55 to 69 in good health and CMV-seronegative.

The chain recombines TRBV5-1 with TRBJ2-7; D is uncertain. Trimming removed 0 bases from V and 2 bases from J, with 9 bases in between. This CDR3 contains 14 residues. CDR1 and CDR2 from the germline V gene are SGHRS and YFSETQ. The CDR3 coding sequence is TGCGCCAGCAGCTTGGACGGAGAAGCCTACGAGCAGTACTTC. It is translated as CASSLDGEAYEQYF.

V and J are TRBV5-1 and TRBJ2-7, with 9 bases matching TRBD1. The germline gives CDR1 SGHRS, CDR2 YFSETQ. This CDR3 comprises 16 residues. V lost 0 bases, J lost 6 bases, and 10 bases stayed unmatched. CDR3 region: CASSLGFGGQGGEQYF. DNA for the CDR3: TGCGCCAGCAGCTTGGGATTCGGGGGACAGGGAGGCGAGCAGTACTTC.

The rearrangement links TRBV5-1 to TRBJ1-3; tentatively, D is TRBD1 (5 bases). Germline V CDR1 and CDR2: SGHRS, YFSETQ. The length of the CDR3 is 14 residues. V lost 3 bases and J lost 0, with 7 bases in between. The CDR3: CASSSGGSGNTIYF. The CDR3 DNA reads TGCGCCAGCAGCTCCGGGGGCTCTGGAAACACCATATATTTT.

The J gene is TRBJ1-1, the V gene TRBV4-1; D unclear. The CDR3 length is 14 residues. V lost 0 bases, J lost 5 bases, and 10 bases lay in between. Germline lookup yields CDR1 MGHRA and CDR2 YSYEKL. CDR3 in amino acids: CASSQDVARTEAFF. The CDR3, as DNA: TGCGCCAGCAGCCAAGATGTAGCCCGGACTGAAGCTTTCTTT.

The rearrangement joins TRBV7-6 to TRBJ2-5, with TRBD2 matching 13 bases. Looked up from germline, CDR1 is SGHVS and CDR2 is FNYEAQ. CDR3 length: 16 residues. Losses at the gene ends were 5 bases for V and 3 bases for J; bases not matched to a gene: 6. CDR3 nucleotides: TGTGCCAGCAGCACGGGACTAGCGGGGCGAGAAGAGACCCAGTACTTC. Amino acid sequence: CASSTGLAGREETQYF.

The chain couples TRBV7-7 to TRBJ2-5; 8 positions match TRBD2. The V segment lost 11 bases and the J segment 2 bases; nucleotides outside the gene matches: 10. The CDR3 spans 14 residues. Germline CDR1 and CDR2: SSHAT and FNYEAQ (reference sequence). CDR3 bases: TGTGCCTCCGGGCTAGCGGGTCAACAAGAGACCCAGTACTTC. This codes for CASGLAGQQETQYF.

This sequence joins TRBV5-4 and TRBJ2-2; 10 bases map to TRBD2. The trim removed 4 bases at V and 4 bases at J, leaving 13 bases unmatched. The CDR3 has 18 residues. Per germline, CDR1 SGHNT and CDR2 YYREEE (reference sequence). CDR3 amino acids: CASSPGGSGGYGTGELFF. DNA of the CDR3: TGTGCCAGCAGCCCCGGGGGTAGCGGGGGGTATGGCACCGGGGAGCTGTTTTTT.

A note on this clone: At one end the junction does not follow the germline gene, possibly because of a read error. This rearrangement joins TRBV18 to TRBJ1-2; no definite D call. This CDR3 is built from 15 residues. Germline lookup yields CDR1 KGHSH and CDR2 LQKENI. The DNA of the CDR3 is TGTGCCAGCTCCCCACCTGTGACAAGGAACTATGGCTACACCTTC. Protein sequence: CASSPPVTRNYGYTF.

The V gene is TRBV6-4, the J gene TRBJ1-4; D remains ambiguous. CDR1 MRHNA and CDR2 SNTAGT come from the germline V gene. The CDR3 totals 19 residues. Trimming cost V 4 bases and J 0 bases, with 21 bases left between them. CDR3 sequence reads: CASSASKVPLFSTNEKLFF. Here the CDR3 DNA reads TGTGCCAGCAGTGCCTCAAAAGTTCCACTATTTTCAACTAATGAAAAACTGTTTTTT.

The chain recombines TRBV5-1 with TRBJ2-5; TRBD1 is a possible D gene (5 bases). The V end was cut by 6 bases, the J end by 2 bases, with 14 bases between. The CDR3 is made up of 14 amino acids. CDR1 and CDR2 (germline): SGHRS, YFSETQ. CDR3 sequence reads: CASTTGRAQETQYF. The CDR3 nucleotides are TGCGCCAGCACCACCGGCAGGGCGCAAGAGACCCAGTACTTC.

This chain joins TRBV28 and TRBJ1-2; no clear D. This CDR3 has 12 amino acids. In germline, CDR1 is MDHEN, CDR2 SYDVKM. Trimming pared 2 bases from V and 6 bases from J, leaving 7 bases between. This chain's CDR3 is CASSLKGDGYTF. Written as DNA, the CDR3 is TGTGCCAGCAGTTTAAAGGGAGATGGCTACACCTTC.

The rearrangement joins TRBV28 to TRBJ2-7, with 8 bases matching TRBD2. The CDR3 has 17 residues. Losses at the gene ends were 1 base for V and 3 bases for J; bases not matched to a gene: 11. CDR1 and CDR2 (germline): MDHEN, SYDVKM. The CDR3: CASSLSRRTSRVYEQYF. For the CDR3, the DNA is TGTGCCAGCAGTTTATCTAGGCGGACTAGCCGAGTCTACGAGCAGTACTTC. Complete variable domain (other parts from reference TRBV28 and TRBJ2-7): DVKVTQSSRYLVKRTGEKVFLECVQDMDHENMFWYRQDPGLGLRLIYFSYDVKMKEKGDIPEGYSVSREKKERFSLILESASTNQTSMYLCASSLSRRTSRVYEQYFGPGTRLTVT.

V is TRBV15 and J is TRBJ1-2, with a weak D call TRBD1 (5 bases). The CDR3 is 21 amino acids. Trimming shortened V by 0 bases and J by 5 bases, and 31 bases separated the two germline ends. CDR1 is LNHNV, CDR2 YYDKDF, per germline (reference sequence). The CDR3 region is CATSRDGYPQPGTADGYGYTF. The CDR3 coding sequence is TGTGCCACCAGCAGAGATGGGTACCCTCAACCGGGGACTGCAGATGGATATGGCTACACCTTC.

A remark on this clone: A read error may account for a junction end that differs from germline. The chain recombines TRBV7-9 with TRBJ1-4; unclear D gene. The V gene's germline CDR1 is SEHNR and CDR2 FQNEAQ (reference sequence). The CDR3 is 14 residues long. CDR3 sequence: CSSSSQASNEKLFF. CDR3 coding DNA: TGTTCCAGCAGCTCTCAAGCCTCTAATGAAAAACTGTTTTTT.

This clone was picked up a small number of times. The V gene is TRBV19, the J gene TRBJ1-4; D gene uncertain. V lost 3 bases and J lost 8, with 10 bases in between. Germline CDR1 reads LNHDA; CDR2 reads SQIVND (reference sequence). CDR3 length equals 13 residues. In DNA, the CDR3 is TGTGCCAGTAGTATGAGGGCCACCGAAAAACTGTTTTTT. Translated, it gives CASSMRATEKLFF.

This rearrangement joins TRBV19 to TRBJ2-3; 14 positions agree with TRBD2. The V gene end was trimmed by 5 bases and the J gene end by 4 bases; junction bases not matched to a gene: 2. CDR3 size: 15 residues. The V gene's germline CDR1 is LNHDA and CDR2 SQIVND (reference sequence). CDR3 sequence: CASSLTSGRADTQYF. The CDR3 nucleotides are TGTGCCAGTAGTTTGACTAGCGGGAGGGCAGATACGCAGTATTTT.

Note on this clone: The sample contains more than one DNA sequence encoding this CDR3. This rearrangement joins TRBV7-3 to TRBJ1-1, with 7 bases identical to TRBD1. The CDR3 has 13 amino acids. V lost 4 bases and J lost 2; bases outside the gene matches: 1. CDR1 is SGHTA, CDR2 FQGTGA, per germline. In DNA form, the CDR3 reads TGTGCCAGCAGCTGGGACAGAAACACTGAAGCTTTCTTT. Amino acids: CASSWDRNTEAFF.

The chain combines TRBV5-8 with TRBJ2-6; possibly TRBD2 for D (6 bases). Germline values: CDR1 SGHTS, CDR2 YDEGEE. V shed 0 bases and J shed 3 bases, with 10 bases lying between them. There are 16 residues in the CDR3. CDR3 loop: CASSLEGGGGANVLTF. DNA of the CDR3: TGTGCCAGCAGCTTGGAGGGAGGTGGTGGGGCCAACGTCCTGACTTTC. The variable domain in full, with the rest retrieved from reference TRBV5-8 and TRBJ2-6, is EAGVTQSPTHLIKTRGQQATLRCSPISGHTSVYWYQQALGLGLQFLLWYDEGEERNRGNFPPRFSGRQFPNYSSELNVNALELEDSALYLCASSLEGGGGANVLTFGAGSRLTVL.

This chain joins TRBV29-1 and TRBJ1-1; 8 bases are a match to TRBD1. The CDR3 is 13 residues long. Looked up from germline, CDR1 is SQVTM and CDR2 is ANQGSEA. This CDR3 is CSHSPGGGTEAFF. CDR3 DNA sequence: TGCAGTCACAGCCCAGGGGGCGGCACTGAAGCTTTCTTT. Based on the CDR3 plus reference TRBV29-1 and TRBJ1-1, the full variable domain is SAVISQKPSRDICQRGTSLTIQCQVDSQVTMMFWYRQQPGQSLTLIATANQGSEATYESGFVIDKFPISRPNLTFSTLTVSNMSPEDSSIYLCSHSPGGGTEAFFGQGTRLTVV.

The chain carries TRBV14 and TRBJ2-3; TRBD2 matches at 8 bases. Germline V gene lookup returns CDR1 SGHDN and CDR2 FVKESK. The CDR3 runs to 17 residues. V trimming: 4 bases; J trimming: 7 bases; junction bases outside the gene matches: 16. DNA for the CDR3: TGTGCCAGCAGCCGGGCCCTTGCCGGGAGGGCCATACATACGCAGTATTTT. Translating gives CASSRALAGRAIHTQYF. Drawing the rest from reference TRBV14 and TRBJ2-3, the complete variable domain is EAGVTQFPSHSVIEKGQTVTLRCDPISGHDNLYWYRRVMGKEIKFLLHFVKESKQDESGMPNNRFLAERTGGTYSTLKVQPAELEDSGVYFCASSRALAGRAIHTQYFGPGTRLTVL.

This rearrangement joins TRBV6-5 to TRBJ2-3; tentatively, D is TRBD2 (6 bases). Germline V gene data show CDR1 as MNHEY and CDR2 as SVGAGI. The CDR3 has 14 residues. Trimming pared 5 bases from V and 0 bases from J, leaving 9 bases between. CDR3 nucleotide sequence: TGTGCCAGCAGTCGCGGGGAAAGCACAGATACGCAGTATTTT. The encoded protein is CASSRGESTDTQYF.